Listed here are 20 T cell receptor beta chains from one sample, sequenced in a study of identifying expanded T cells in peripheral blood. Clones were read by immunoSEQ multiplex PCR, and TCRdb kept only the in-frame ones, dropping some. Of around 50,000 clones in the sample, roughly nine tenths were seen once. The sequencing input was blood. These receptor sequences come from a person aged 18-70 years in good health.

This clone has more than one count but fewer than ten. The chain has TRBV10-1 and TRBJ2-7, with D perhaps TRBD2 (6 bases). The V end was cut by 10 bases, the J end by 0 bases, with 16 bases between. Germline V lookup: CDR1 WNHNN, CDR2 SYGVQD (reference sequence). The CDR3 length is 14 residues. The CDR3 here is CATLISRDSYEQYF. In DNA, the CDR3 is TGCGCCACCTTAATATCGCGGGACTCCTACGAGCAGTACTTC.

The rearrangement joins TRBV2 to TRBJ1-2; D call uncertain. Germline CDR1 and CDR2: SNHLY and FYNNEI. The V and J ends lost 7 bases and 3 bases respectively, with 3 bases between them. This CDR3 region has 10 residues. The chain's CDR3 is CASTDYGYTF. The CDR3 nucleotides read TGTGCCAGCACCGACTATGGCTACACCTTC.

This sequence joins TRBV7-9 and TRBJ2-7, with D unresolved. V dropped 1 base and J dropped 6 bases, with 7 bases sitting between them. The CDR3 consists of 12 residues. The germline CDR1 and CDR2 sequences are SEHNR and FQNEAQ (reference sequence). The CDR3 coding sequence is TGTGCCAGCAGCTTAGAACTCTCCGAGCAGTACTTC. As protein: CASSLELSEQYF.

The chain recombines TRBV25-1 with TRBJ1-3, with a tentative D call TRBD1 (5 bases). The CDR3 is made up of 14 amino acids. Germline-derived CDR1 and CDR2 are MGHDK and SYGVNS. Deletions cut 3 bases from V and 7 bases from J, with 13 bases between. Here the CDR3 reads CASSDPRDPNTIYF. The CDR3 coding sequence is TGTGCCAGCAGTGACCCCCGGGACCCGAACACCATATATTTT.

This rearrangement joins TRBV7-9 to TRBJ1-1; the D is unclear. The CDR3 spans 13 residues. V was shortened by 3 bases and J by 0 bases, with 5 bases between the two germline ends. Germline CDR1 SEHNR, CDR2 FQNEAQ (reference sequence). CDR3 protein: CASSFSMNTEAFF. The CDR3 DNA reads TGTGCCAGCAGCTTTTCGATGAACACTGAAGCTTTCTTT.

The genes are TRBV5-6 and TRBJ2-7; 14 bases map to TRBD2. J was trimmed by 6 bases and V by 2 bases; bases with no gene match: 7. Germline values: CDR1 SGHDT, CDR2 YYEEEE. This CDR3 is 16 amino acids long. The CDR3 coding sequence is TGTGCCAGCAGCTTCCCGGGACTAGCGGGAGATGGCGAGCAGTACTTC. Protein product: CASSFPGLAGDGEQYF.

J is TRBJ2-7 and V is TRBV18; D gene unclear. V gave up 2 bases and J gave up 2 bases, with 10 bases separating them. The CDR3 runs to 14 residues. Germline loops: CDR1 KGHSH, CDR2 LQKENI. The CDR3 loop reads CASSPKQTAYEQYF. The CDR3 DNA reads TGTGCCAGCTCACCAAAACAGACGGCCTACGAGCAGTACTTC.

This chain connects TRBV10-3 to TRBJ2-7, with TRBD2 matching over 14 bases. Trimming took 4 bases from V and 6 from J; bases not matched to a gene: 2. CDR3 length: 14 amino acids. Germline V CDR1 and CDR2: ENHRY, SYGVKD. CDR3 region: CAISAGLAGVEQYF. In DNA form, the CDR3 reads TGTGCCATCAGTGCGGGACTAGCGGGGGTCGAGCAGTACTTC.

This rearrangement joins TRBV28 to TRBJ1-1; TRBD1 matches 9 bases. Germline V CDR1 and CDR2: MDHEN, SYDVKM. The V segment lost 3 bases and the J segment 4 bases; nucleotides outside the gene matches: 6. The CDR3 runs 15 residues. The CDR3 bases are TGTGCCAGCAGTTTTGGGACAGGGAGAACCACTGAAGCTTTCTTT. Translating it yields CASSFGTGRTTEAFF.

V usage is TRBV7-9 and J usage is TRBJ2-1, with TRBD2 matching over 8 bases. CDR3 length: 15 residues. Germline V gene data show CDR1 as SEHNR and CDR2 as FQNEAQ (reference sequence). With V trimmed by 5 bases and J by 4 bases, 7 bases remained unmatched. The CDR3 sequence is CASSTTSGPYNEQFF. In DNA, the CDR3 is TGTGCCAGCAGCACTACTAGCGGACCTTACAATGAGCAGTTCTTC.

The chain couples TRBV4-2 to TRBJ1-2; D might be TRBD1 (6 bases). Trimming cost V 0 bases and J 4 bases, with 15 bases left between them. Germline lookup yields CDR1 LGHNA and CDR2 YNFKEQ. The CDR3 is made up of 16 amino acids. In nucleotides, the CDR3 is TGTGCCAGCAGCCAAGAGTCCGGGACACCTTTCTATGGCTACACCTTC. It is translated as CASSQESGTPFYGYTF.

The V gene is TRBV4-1, the J gene TRBJ2-3; TRBD1 matches 12 bases. The V gene end was trimmed by 5 bases and the J gene end by 6 bases; junction bases not matched to a gene: 3. The CDR3 covers 14 residues. Germline V lookup: CDR1 MGHRA, CDR2 YSYEKL. CDR3 coding DNA: TGCGCCAGCAGCGGGACAGGGGGCGAGGATACGCAGTATTTT. The encoded protein is CASSGTGGEDTQYF.

J is TRBJ2-5 and V is TRBV6-1; D gene unclear. The CDR3 consists of 11 residues. The germline CDR1 and CDR2 sequences are MNHNS and SASEGT. V shed 6 bases and J shed 2 bases, with 4 bases lying between them. The CDR3 reads CASRTQETQYF. The CDR3 DNA reads as TGTGCCAGCAGGACTCAAGAGACCCAGTACTTC.

The J gene is TRBJ1-4, the V gene TRBV21-1. TRBV21-1 corresponds to a pseudogene. The CDR3 has 13 amino acids. The CDR3 here is CASSNHDNEKLFF. The CDR3 DNA follows: TGTGCCAGCAGCAATCACGATAATGAAAAACTGTTTTTT.

The chain is built from TRBV10-3 and TRBJ1-3; D is ambiguous. The germline V and J ends were trimmed by 6 bases and 4 bases, with 10 bases remaining between them. This CDR3 is built from 13 residues. The germline CDR1 and CDR2 sequences are ENHRY and SYGVKD. CDR3 protein: CAISGTGGNTIYF. The CDR3 bases are TGTGCCATCAGCGGAACTGGGGGAAACACCATATATTTT.

This chain links TRBV7-2 with TRBJ2-3, with D unclear. The CDR3 loop spans 13 amino acids. The germline V gene encodes CDR1 SGHTA and CDR2 FQGNSA. V lost 8 bases and J lost 4, with 13 bases in between. CDR3 amino acids: CASGPNTADTQYF. The CDR3 nucleotides are TGTGCCAGCGGCCCTAACACGGCAGATACGCAGTATTTT.

The chain combines TRBV29-1 with TRBJ2-5; 11 bases fit TRBD2. The CDR3 totals 12 residues. The germline V gene encodes CDR1 SQVTM and CDR2 ANQGSEA. Trimming removed 6 bases from V and 9 bases from J; junction bases left unmatched: 6. The CDR3 loop reads CSVLAGGPAQYF. CDR3 DNA sequence: TGCAGCGTCTTAGCGGGAGGGCCGGCCCAGTACTTC.

This chain links TRBV19 with TRBJ1-5, with D maybe TRBD1 (5 bases). In germline, CDR1 is LNHDA, CDR2 SQIVND (reference sequence). This CDR3 has 16 amino acids. Trimming cost V 5 bases and J 1 base, with 15 bases left between them. The CDR3 spells CASSGAGGRSNQPQHF. The CDR3 coding sequence is TGTGCCAGTAGTGGAGCGGGGGGTCGCAGCAATCAGCCCCAGCATTTT.

The chain is built from TRBV6-1 and TRBJ1-1; no clear D gene. The V gene's germline CDR1 is MNHNS and CDR2 SASEGT. Between the trimmed V and J ends, which lost 11 bases and 4 bases, there was a span of 14 bases. CDR3 length: 12 residues. In nucleotides, the CDR3 is TGTGCCGCTCCGGGTGGCGGCACTGAAGCTTTCTTT. Translating it yields CAAPGGGTEAFF.

The rearrangement links TRBV10-3 to TRBJ2-3; no firm D call. Trimming removed 5 bases from V and 2 bases from J, with 11 bases in between. Germline CDR1 ENHRY, CDR2 SYGVKD. This CDR3 region has 14 residues. This CDR3 is CAISSDRSTDTQYF. In DNA, the CDR3 is TGTGCCATCAGTTCGGACCGTTCCACAGATACGCAGTATTTT.